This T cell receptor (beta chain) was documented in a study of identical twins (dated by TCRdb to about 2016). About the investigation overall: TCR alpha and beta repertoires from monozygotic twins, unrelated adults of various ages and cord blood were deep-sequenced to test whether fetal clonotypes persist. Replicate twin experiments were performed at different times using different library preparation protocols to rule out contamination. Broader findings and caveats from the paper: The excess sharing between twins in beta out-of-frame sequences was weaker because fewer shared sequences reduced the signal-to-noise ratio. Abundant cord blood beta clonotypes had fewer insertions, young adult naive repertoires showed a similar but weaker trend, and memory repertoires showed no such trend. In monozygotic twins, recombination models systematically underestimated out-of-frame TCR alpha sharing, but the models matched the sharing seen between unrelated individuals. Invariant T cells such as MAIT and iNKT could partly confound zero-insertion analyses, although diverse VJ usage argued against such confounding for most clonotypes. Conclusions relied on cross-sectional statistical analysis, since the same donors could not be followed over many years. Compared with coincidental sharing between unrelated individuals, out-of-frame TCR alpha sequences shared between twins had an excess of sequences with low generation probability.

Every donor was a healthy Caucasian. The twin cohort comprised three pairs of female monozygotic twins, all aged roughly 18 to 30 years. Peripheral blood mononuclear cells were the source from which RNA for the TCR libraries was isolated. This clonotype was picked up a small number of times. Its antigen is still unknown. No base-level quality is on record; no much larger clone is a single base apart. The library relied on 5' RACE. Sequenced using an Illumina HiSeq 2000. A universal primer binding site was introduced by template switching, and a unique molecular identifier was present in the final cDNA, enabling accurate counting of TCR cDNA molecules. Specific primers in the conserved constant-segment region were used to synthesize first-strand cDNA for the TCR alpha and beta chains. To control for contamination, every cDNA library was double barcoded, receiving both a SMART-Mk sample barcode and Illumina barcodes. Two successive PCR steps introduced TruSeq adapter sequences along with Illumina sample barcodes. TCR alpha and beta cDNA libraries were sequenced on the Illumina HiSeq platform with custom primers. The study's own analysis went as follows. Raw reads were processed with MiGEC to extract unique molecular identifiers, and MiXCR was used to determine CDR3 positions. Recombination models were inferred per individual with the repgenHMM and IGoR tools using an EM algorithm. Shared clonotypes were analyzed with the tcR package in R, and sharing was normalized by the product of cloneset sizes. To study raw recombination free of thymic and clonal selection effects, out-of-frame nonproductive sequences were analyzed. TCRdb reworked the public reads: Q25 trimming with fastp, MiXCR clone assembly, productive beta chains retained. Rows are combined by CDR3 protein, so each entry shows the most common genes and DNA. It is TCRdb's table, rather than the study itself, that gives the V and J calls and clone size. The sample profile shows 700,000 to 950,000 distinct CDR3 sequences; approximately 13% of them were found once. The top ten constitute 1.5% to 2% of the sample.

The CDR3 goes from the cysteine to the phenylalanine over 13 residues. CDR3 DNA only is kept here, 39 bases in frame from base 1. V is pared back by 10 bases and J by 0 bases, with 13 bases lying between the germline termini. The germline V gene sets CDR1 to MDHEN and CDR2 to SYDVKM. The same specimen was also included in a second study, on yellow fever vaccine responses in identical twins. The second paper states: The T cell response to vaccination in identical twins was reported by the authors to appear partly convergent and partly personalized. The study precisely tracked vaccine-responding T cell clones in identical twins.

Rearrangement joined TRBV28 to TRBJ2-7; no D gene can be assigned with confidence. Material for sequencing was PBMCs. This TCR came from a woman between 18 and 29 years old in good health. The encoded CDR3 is CAIDGRRSYEQYF. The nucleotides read TGTGCCATCGACGGAAGGCGCTCCTACGAGCAGTACTTC.